This T cell receptor beta chain was sequenced in a study of cytomegalovirus exposure and HLA in healthy donors. Both 60 Vbeta primers and 13 Jbeta primers went into the PCR. Assay: immunoSEQ multiplex PCR; the TCRdb copy retains only in-frame clones and omits some. The sample contains roughly 150,000 clones, 80% of which appear only once. V was cut by 5 bases and J by 5 bases, with 15 bases left in between. Looked up from germline, CDR1 is SGHAT and CDR2 is FQNNGV. This CDR3 comprises 14 residues. As regards this clone: Its antigen is unknown.

General study findings and limits: Indistinguishable V segments such as TRBV6-2 and TRBV6-3 were excluded.

This clonotype was sampled from a man aged 30-40 years in good health and CMV-seronegative. V and J are TRBV11-2 and TRBJ2-5; TRBD1 is a possible D gene (6 bases). Material for sequencing was PBMCs. The CDR3 bases are TGTGCCAGCAGCATAACTTACAGGGAGGAGACCCAGTACTTC. Protein sequence: CASSITYREETQYF. The full variable domain, rest sourced from reference TRBV11-2 and TRBJ2-5, is EAGVAQSPRYKIIEKRQSVAFWCNPISGHATLYWYQQILGQGPKLLIQFQNNGVVDDSQLPKDRFSAERLKGVDSTLKIQPAKLEDSAVYLCASSITYREETQYFGPGTRLLVL.